The present TCR beta chain was sequenced within a study of tumor-infiltrating lymphocytes in primary liver carcinoma. Study context: Patients underwent surgical resection for primary liver carcinoma. Study-level points and caveats: Paired tumor-adjacent and tumor-blood samples overlapped less than tumor region pairs did.

The length of the CDR3 is 15 residues. The V end lost 6 bases, the J end lost 5 bases, and 22 bases lay between the germline ends. The germline CDR1 and CDR2 sequences are SQVTM and ANQGSEA. Remarks on this clonotype: Its antigen is undetermined.

Blood RNA originated from unsorted whole blood, with germline DNA additionally extracted. With a constant-region primer, TCR beta cDNA was made from approximately 510 ng of total RNA. Three nested multiplex PCR rounds, a slightly modified ARM-PCR method, built the TCR beta libraries. In the first two PCR rounds, TRBV1-TRBV30 forward primers were paired with a C-beta reverse primer, and each round lasted 10 cycles. TCRdb redid the calling of the multiplex PCR reads with MiXCR, one entry per CDR3 protein. The sample yields about 320,000 distinct CDR3 sequences, 65% seen once. This TCR came from a man aged 35-49 years with primary liver carcinoma and hepatitis B virus infection. The sequenced sample consisted of peripheral blood. The chain carries TRBV29-1 and TRBJ2-5, with D perhaps TRBD2 (6 bases). CDR3 coding DNA: TGCAGCGTGGAGGGGCGTGATGGATTCGGGGAGACCCAGTACTTC. Its protein product is CSVEGRDGFGETQYF. The entire variable domain, with the rest obtained from reference TRBV29-1 and TRBJ2-5, is as follows: SAVISQKPSRDICQRGTSLTIQCQVDSQVTMMFWYRQQPGQSLTLIATANQGSEATYESGFVIDKFPISRPNLTFSTLTVSNMSPEDSSIYLCSVEGRDGFGETQYFGPGTRLLVL.